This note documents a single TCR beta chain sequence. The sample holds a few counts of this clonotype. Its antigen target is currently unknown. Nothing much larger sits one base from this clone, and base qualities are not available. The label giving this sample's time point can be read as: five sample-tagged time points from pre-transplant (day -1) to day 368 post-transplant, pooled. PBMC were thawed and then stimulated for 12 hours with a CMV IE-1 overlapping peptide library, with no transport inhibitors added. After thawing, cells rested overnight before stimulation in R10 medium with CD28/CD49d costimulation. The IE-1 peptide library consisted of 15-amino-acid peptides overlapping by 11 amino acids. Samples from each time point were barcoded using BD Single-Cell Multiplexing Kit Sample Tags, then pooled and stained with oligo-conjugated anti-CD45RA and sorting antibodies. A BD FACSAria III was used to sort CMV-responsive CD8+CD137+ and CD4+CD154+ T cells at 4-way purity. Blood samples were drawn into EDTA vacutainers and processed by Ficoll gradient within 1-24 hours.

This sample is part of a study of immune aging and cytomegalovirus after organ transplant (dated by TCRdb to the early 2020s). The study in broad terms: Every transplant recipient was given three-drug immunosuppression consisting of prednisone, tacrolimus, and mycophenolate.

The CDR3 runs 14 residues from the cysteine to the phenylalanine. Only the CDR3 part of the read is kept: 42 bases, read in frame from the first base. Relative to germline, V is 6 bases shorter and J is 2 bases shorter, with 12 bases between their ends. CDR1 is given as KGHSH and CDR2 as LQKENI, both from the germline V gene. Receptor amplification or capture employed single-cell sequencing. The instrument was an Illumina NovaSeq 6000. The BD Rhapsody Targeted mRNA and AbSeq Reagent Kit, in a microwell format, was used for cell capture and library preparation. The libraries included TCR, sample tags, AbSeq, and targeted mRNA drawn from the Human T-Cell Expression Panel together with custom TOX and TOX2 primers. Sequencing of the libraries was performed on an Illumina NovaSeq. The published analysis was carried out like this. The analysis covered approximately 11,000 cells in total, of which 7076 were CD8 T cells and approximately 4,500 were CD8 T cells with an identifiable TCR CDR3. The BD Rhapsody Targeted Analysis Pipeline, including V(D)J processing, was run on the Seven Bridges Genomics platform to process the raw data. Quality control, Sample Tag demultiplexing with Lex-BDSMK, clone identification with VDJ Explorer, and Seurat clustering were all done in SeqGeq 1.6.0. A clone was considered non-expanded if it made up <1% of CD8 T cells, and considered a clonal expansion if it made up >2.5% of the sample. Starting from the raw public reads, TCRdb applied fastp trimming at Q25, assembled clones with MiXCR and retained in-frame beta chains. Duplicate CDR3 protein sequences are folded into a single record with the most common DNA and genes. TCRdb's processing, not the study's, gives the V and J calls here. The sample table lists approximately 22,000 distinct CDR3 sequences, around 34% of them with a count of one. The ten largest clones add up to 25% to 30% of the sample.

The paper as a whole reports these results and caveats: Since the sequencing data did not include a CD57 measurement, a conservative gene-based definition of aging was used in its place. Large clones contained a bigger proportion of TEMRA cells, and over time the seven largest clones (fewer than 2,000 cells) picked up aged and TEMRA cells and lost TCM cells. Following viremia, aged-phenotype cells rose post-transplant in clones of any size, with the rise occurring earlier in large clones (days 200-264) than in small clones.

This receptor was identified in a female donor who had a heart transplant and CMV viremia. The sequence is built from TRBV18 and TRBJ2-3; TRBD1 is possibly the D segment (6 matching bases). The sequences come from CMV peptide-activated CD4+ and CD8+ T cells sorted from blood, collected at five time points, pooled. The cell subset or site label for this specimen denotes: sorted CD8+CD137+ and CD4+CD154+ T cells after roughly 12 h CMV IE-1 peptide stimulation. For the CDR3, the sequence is CASSPGTTTDTQYF. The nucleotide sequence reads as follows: TGTGCCAGCTCCCCAGGGACAACCACAGATACGCAGTATTTT.